These 14 T cell receptor beta chains came from one sample sequenced in a study of blood T cell repertoires in COVID-19. The protocol was immunoSEQ multiplex PCR, while the TCRdb copy is restricted to in-frame clones and leaves out a portion. The data show under 300,000 clones, roughly 81% seen once. Sample: PBMCs or T cells enriched from blood (not recorded which). Receptor source: a woman between 45 and 60 years old who had been exposed to COVID-19.

V gene TRBV5-1 combines with J gene TRBJ1-1, with TRBD1 matching 7 bases. Germline assignment: CDR1 SGHRS and CDR2 YFSETQ. This CDR3 has 15 residues. V lost 4 bases to trimming and J lost 1 base; unmatched junction nucleotides: 7. CDR3 residues: CASSAVGQANTEAFF. CDR3 nucleotide sequence: TGCGCCAGCAGCGCCGTCGGACAGGCGAACACTGAAGCTTTCTTT. Looking up the rest from reference TRBV5-1 and TRBJ1-1 gives the full variable domain: KAGVTQTPRYLIKTRGQQVTLSCSPISGHRSVSWYQQTPGQGLQFLFEYFSETQRNKGNFPGRFSGRQFSNSRSEMNVSTLELGDSALYLCASSAVGQANTEAFFGQGTRLTVV.

The chain couples TRBV10-1 to TRBJ1-5; D not resolved. In germline, CDR1 is WNHNN, CDR2 SYGVQD (reference sequence). This CDR3 comprises 16 residues. V was pared by 0 bases and J by 5 bases, with 14 bases between. The CDR3 DNA reads TGCGCCAGCAGTGAGTCGGAGGCAGGCGGGCATCAGCCCCAGCATTTT. Translated, it gives CASSESEAGGHQPQHF.

The chain combines TRBV27 with TRBJ1-1; 7 nucleotides align to TRBD1. The CDR3 spans 13 residues. The trim removed 5 bases at V and 10 bases at J, leaving 10 bases unmatched. Germline CDR1 and CDR2: MNHEY and SMNVEV (reference sequence). The CDR3 reads CASSHRQGTRAFF. The DNA of the CDR3 is TGTGCCAGCAGTCACAGACAGGGTACGCGAGCTTTCTTT.

This chain joins TRBV14 and TRBJ2-3; 10 bases match TRBD2. This CDR3 is built from 17 residues. From germline, CDR1 is SGHDN and CDR2 FVKESK. J was trimmed by 2 bases and V by 1 base; bases with no gene match: 6. CDR3 region: CASSQALLAGHTDTQYF. The CDR3 DNA sequence: TGTGCCAGCAGCCAAGCCCTACTAGCGGGGCACACAGATACGCAGTATTTT.

Only a few counts were recorded for this clone. The V gene is TRBV2, the J gene TRBJ1-5; D is unclear. Germline-derived CDR1 and CDR2 are SNHLY and FYNNEI. The V end was cut by 5 bases, the J end by 0 bases, with 14 bases between. The CDR3 is made up of 16 amino acids. CDR3 DNA: TGTGCCAGCAGTCCCGGAAGGGAGAATAGCAATCAGCCCCAGCATTTT. As protein: CASSPGRENSNQPQHF.

The rearrangement links TRBV5-1 to TRBJ1-1, with D possibly TRBD1 on 6 matching bases. The CDR3 totals 15 residues. CDR1 is SGHRS and CDR2 is YFSETQ in the germline V gene. V lost 2 bases and J 1 base, leaving 12 bases between the germline ends. CDR3 in amino acids: CASSFLQGANTEAFF. As DNA, the CDR3 is TGCGCCAGCAGCTTTCTACAGGGCGCGAACACTGAAGCTTTCTTT.

The V call is TRBV18, the J call TRBJ2-5, with 9 bases matching TRBD2. The CDR3 length is 16 residues. Germline assignment: CDR1 KGHSH and CDR2 LQKENI. V shed 6 bases, J shed 2 bases, and the junction held 10 bases outside the gene matches. The CDR3 here is CASSLLSGGLQETQYF. The CDR3 DNA follows: TGTGCCAGCTCCCTTCTTAGCGGGGGCCTTCAAGAGACCCAGTACTTC. Looking up the rest from reference TRBV18 and TRBJ2-5 gives the full variable domain: NAGVMQNPRHLVRRRGQEARLRCSPMKGHSHVYWYRQLPEEGLKFMVYLQKENIIDESGMPKERFSAEFPKEGPSILRIQQVVRGDSAAYFCASSLLSGGLQETQYFGPGTRLLVL.

This chain connects TRBV7-9 to TRBJ1-1, with 8 bases that match TRBD1. The germline V gene encodes CDR1 SEHNR and CDR2 FQNEAQ (reference sequence). V shed 1 base, J shed 9 bases, and the junction held 16 bases outside the gene matches. The CDR3 is 17 amino acids. CDR3 coding DNA: TGTGCCAGCAGCTTAGGGTTTTTGGGGACAGGATCCCCGAAAGCTTTCTTT. Protein product: CASSLGFLGTGSPKAFF.

The gene calls are TRBV5-1 and TRBJ1-2; perhaps TRBD1 as D (6 bases). Trimming cost V 4 bases and J 1 base, with 11 bases left between them. The germline V gene has CDR1 SGHRS and CDR2 YFSETQ. This CDR3 has 14 residues. The DNA of the CDR3 is TGCGCCAGCAGCGCGACACAGGGTAACTATGGCTACACCTTC. Amino acid sequence: CASSATQGNYGYTF.

This chain links TRBV19 with TRBJ1-1; 9 bases are shared with TRBD1. After removal of 6 bases from V and 1 base from J, the junction contained 9 bases not matched to a gene. The CDR3 length is 16 residues. Germline CDR1 LNHDA, CDR2 SQIVND (reference sequence). DNA of the CDR3: TGTGCCAGTAGGGTTCGAACAGGGGGCTCGAACACTGAAGCTTTCTTT. Translating it yields CASRVRTGGSNTEAFF.

A few counts support this clone. The gene calls are TRBV28 and TRBJ2-3, with TRBD2 matching 11 bases. V shed 8 bases and J 8 bases; nucleotides not matched to a gene: 12. The CDR3 loop spans 15 amino acids. Looked up from germline, CDR1 is MDHEN and CDR2 is SYDVKM. CDR3 DNA sequence: TGTGCCAGCCTACATAGCGGGGGGGCCCTCGGTACGCAGTATTTT. Amino acid sequence: CASLHSGGALGTQYF.

The chain uses TRBV7-8 and TRBJ2-3, with unresolved D. Germline loops: CDR1 SGHVS, CDR2 FQNEAQ. CDR3 length: 15 amino acids. V gave up 5 bases and J gave up 0 bases, with 12 bases separating them. The CDR3 reads CASSPLSGSTDTQYF. DNA of the CDR3: TGTGCCAGCAGCCCCTTGTCCGGTAGCACAGATACGCAGTATTTT.

The chain couples TRBV7-9 to TRBJ2-1; TRBD1 might be the D (7 bases). Trimming stripped 5 bases from V and 9 bases from J, with 20 bases between. The CDR3 runs 15 residues. The germline gives CDR1 SEHNR, CDR2 FQNEAQ (reference sequence). CDR3 sequence reads: CASSPEGAKFGEQFF. The CDR3 DNA follows: TGTGCCAGCAGCCCGGAGGGGGCGAAATTCGGTGAGCAGTTCTTC.

The J gene is TRBJ1-1, the V gene TRBV11-3; D remains unclear. The V end was cut by 2 bases, the J end by 9 bases, with 10 bases between. Germline loops: CDR1 SGHNT, CDR2 YENEEA. The CDR3 runs to 12 residues. CDR3 sequence: CASSLRRGKAFF. The CDR3 DNA sequence: TGTGCCAGCAGCTTAAGACGAGGCAAAGCTTTCTTT.